This record covers a single T cell receptor beta chain. The same CDR3 arises from other DNA sequences in this sample as well. Per the authors' pipeline: By means of reference gene primer amplification, nucleated cell counts were estimated. Here immunoSEQ multiplex PCR was the method, and the copy in TCRdb shows in-frame clones only, minus some. V and J calls and clone size follow that table, whereas D and trimming were derived from the DNA. The sample has roughly 150,000 clones; roughly three quarters are singletons. These data come from a study of blood T cell repertoires in COVID-19. Study as a whole: Material from acute and convalescent COVID-19 was sourced from the United States, Italy and Spain. T cells, B-cell-depleted T cells, or PBMCs supplied cDNA or gDNA.

Germline values: CDR1 MDHEN, CDR2 SYDVKM. This CDR3 spans 14 amino acids. J lost 1 base, V lost 6 bases, and 2 bases had no gene match. Specimen: peripheral blood. The chain combines TRBV28 with TRBJ2-7; 11 bases match TRBD2. This sequence was found in a man aged 50 to 59 with active or convalescent COVID-19. The CDR3 coding sequence is TGTGCCAGCAGGATAGCGGGAGGGTCCTACGAGCAGTACTTC. It yields the protein CASRIAGGSYEQYF.